This passage covers 32 T cell receptor beta chains from one sample sequenced in a study of human T cells and chemical hapten exposure. One entry per CDR3 protein results from TCRdb running MiXCR on the RACE reads. The repertoire has about 120,000 distinct CDR3 sequences, around 10% of them found once; the top ten carry about 1.4%. Time point: patch test 1, 2 weeks after DPC sensitization. The treatment: therapeutic diphenylcyclopropenone sensitization with weekly scalp DPC. Sequenced here: whole blood, sampled in connection with sensitization to the hapten diphenylcyclopropenone (DPC). These receptors came from a woman aged 45 to 65 with alopecia areata. Some clones in this sample may be carry-over from other donors' samples.

The rearrangement joins TRBV7-6 to TRBJ2-3; possibly TRBD1 for D (6 bases). The CDR3 is made up of 16 amino acids. Trimming took off 4 bases at V and 9 bases at J, with 23 bases between the two ends. CDR1 is SGHVS, CDR2 FNYEAQ, per germline. The CDR3 nucleotides are TGTGCCAGCAGCTACGACAGGTCGTCGTGGACCGAGACGCAGTATTTT. Protein sequence: CASSYDRSSWTETQYF.

The rearrangement joins TRBV29-1 to TRBJ2-7, with TRBD1 matching over 10 bases. Germline V lookup: CDR1 SQVTM, CDR2 ANQGSEA. After removal of 7 bases from V and 5 bases from J, the junction contained 14 bases not matched to a gene. This CDR3 has 15 amino acids. Here the CDR3 DNA reads TGCAGCGCTCGGACGCGGGACAGGGGATTCCACGAGCAGTACTTC. Amino acid sequence: CSARTRDRGFHEQYF.

This clonotype occurred many times. The rearrangement uses TRBV12-3 or TRBV12-4 and TRBJ2-1, with 10 bases lining up with TRBD1. The length of the CDR3 is 14 residues. With 6 bases clipped from V and 7 bases from J, the junction kept 6 bases outside the gene matches. CDR3 amino acids: CASRGSGQGNEQFF. CDR3 sequence (DNA): TGTGCCAGCAGGGGGTCGGGACAGGGGAATGAGCAGTTCTTC.

Comments on this clonotype: Compared with germline, one end of the junction differs, possibly owing to a read error. J is TRBJ2-5 and V is TRBV27; a weak D match, TRBD2 (5 bases). The CDR3 loop spans 13 amino acids. Looked up from germline, CDR1 is MNHEY and CDR2 is SMNVEV (reference sequence). CDR3 coding DNA: TGTGCCAGCAGTCTCTCACTTAGGAGGACCCAGTGCTTC. Translation: CASSLSLRRTQCF.

The genes are TRBV5-5 and TRBJ1-6, with 7 nucleotides matching TRBD1. Germline CDR1 and CDR2: SGHKS and YYEKEE (reference sequence). V trimming: 6 bases; J trimming: 6 bases; junction bases outside the gene matches: 6. CDR3 length: 14 residues. In DNA, the CDR3 is TGTGCCAGCACCGCCGGGACAGCTAATTCACCCCTCCACTTT. It yields the protein CASTAGTANSPLHF.

This clonotype turned up a few times. This CDR3 reads CASSLFRDRGEKLFF. The CDR3 DNA sequence: TGTGCCAGCAGCCTCTTCCGGGACAGGGGGGAAAAACTGTTTTTT. The rearrangement joins TRBV14 to TRBJ1-4; 11 nucleotides agree with TRBD1. This CDR3 is 15 amino acids long. Germline values: CDR1 SGHDN, CDR2 FVKESK. V shed 4 bases, J shed 8 bases, and the junction held 6 bases outside the gene matches.

This clonotype was counted many times. V gene TRBV11-2 combines with J gene TRBJ1-5, with 9 bases that match TRBD1. CDR1 SGHAT and CDR2 FQNNGV come from the germline V gene. CDR3 size: 17 residues. After removal of 3 bases from V and 4 bases from J, the junction contained 10 bases not matched to a gene. The CDR3 loop reads CASSLGSRDRVNQPQHF. The DNA of the CDR3 is TGTGCCAGCAGCTTGGGATCCCGGGACAGGGTGAATCAGCCCCAGCATTTT.

The gene calls are TRBV6-2 or TRBV6-3 and TRBJ1-2, with TRBD1 identical over 7 bases. The germline gives CDR1 MNHEY, CDR2 SVGEGT. This CDR3 has 12 residues. The V and J ends lost 4 bases and 8 bases, in that order; junction bases with no gene match: 4. CDR3 DNA: TGTGCCAGCAGTTTTACAGGGGACGGCTACACCTTC. It encodes CASSFTGDGYTF.

This clonotype was picked up many times. The CDR3 reads CASSLFRRAGANVLTF. CDR3 DNA sequence: TGTGCCAGCAGCTTATTCAGAAGAGCTGGGGCCAACGTCCTGACTTTC. The V gene is TRBV7-2, the J gene TRBJ2-6; D not certain. The CDR3 is 16 amino acids. CDR1 is SGHTA and CDR2 is FQGNSA in the germline V gene. Trimming took off 2 bases at V and 2 bases at J, with 10 bases between the two ends.

This clonotype was counted only a few times. The V call is TRBV6-6, the J call TRBJ2-3; 12 bases agree with TRBD2. The CDR3 length is 21 residues. J lost 6 bases, V lost 2 bases, and 21 bases had no gene match. CDR1 MNHNY and CDR2 SVGAGI come from the germline V gene (reference sequence). The CDR3 nucleotides are TGTGCCAGCAGTTACCCTCACAGGAGGGCTAGCGGGGGGGTCGAGAGGGATACGCAGTATTTT. This sequence encodes CASSYPHRRASGGVERDTQYF.

The chain links TRBV10-1 to TRBJ2-5, with D possibly called TRBD1 or TRBD2 (5 bases each). CDR3 size: 16 residues. Germline CDR1 WNHNN, CDR2 SYGVQD (reference sequence). Trimming took off 0 bases at V and 0 bases at J, with 11 bases between the two ends. The CDR3 reads CASSESGTSDQETQYF. CDR3 sequence (DNA): TGCGCCAGCAGTGAGTCGGGGACGAGTGACCAAGAGACCCAGTACTTC.

Comment on this clonotype: This sequence may be a read error, since a much larger clone differs from it by one base. This chain connects TRBV28 to TRBJ1-5; D may be TRBD1 (6 bases). The CDR3 has 13 residues. Germline CDR1 and CDR2: MDHEN and SYDVKM. CDR3 sequence (DNA): TGTGTCAGCATTCGGGACACGGCGGGGCCCCAGCATTTT. Its protein product is CVSIRDTAGPQHF.

This clonotype was seen more than once but under ten times. The chain combines TRBV27 with TRBJ2-7, with D possibly being TRBD1 or TRBD2 (6 bases each). Germline assignment: CDR1 MNHEY and CDR2 SMNVEV (reference sequence). This CDR3 has 15 residues. Trimming cost V 5 bases and J 6 bases, with 20 bases left between them. CDR3 sequence: CASSPIQVGGREQYF. The CDR3 DNA follows: TGTGCCAGCAGTCCCATCCAGGTAGGGGGGCGCGAGCAGTACTTC.

There are many counts of this clonotype. The chain is built from TRBV7-6 and TRBJ2-5, with D tentatively TRBD1 or TRBD2 (6 bases each). CDR1 is SGHVS, CDR2 FNYEAQ, per germline. Trimming pared 3 bases from V and 5 bases from J, leaving 10 bases between. The CDR3 is made up of 13 amino acids. The CDR3 loop is CASSFGGRETQYF. The CDR3 DNA reads as TGTGCCAGCAGCTTTGGGGGGCGGGAGACCCAGTACTTC.

This sequence joins TRBV7-9 and TRBJ1-4; unclear D gene. CDR1 is SEHNR and CDR2 is FQNEAQ in the germline V gene (reference sequence). V lost 1 base to trimming and J lost 8 bases, with 8 bases between them. The CDR3 sequence is 13 residues long. As DNA, the CDR3 is TGTGCCAGCAGCTTAGACCCGGAGGAAAAACTGTTTTTT. It encodes CASSLDPEEKLFF.

The sample holds a few counts of this clonotype. The chain couples TRBV3-1 to TRBJ2-1; no definite D call. Between the trimmed V and J ends, which lost 4 bases and 8 bases, there was a span of 9 bases. This CDR3 comprises 12 residues. CDR1 and CDR2 from the germline V gene are LGHDT and YNNKEL (reference sequence). CDR3 DNA sequence: TGTGCCAGCAGCCTCTCGACGGATGAGCAGTTCTTC. This encodes CASSLSTDEQFF.

This clonotype showed up just a few times. The chain has TRBV1 and TRBJ1-6; the table's D call of TRBD1 was not tested on the DNA. TRBV1 is an annotated pseudogene. The CDR3 consists of 15 residues. CDR3 protein: CTSSQRGFGGSPLHF. The DNA for the CDR3 is TGCACCAGCAGCCAACGCGGGTTCGGGGGGTCACCCCTCCACTTT.

This sequence joins TRBV2 and TRBJ1-5; D not resolved. V lost 1 base and J lost 7, with 11 bases in between. Per germline, CDR1 SNHLY and CDR2 FYNNEI. CDR3 length: 14 amino acids. The CDR3 DNA reads TGTGCCAGCAGTGAAGAACAAGCCCGGCAGCCCCAGCATTTT. Its translation is CASSEEQARQPQHF.

Ten or more counts support this clonotype. The chain combines TRBV12-3 or TRBV12-4 with TRBJ2-2, with D maybe TRBD1 (5 bases). The CDR3 contains 18 residues. V was shortened by 8 bases and J by 5 bases, with 27 bases between the two germline ends. The CDR3 bases are TGTGCCAGCGCAATCGTTCCAGGGAAATCAATGGGGACCGGGGAGCTGTTTTTT. Encoded protein: CASAIVPGKSMGTGELFF.

This clonotype was seen ten or more times. The chain carries TRBV11-3 and TRBJ2-2, with D hard to call. This CDR3 comprises 15 residues. V was shortened by 1 base and J by 1 base, with 7 bases between the two germline ends. In germline, CDR1 is SGHNT, CDR2 YENEEA. The CDR3 DNA is TGTGCCAGCAGCTTAGGACGAATGAACACCGGGGAGCTGTTTTTT. It encodes CASSLGRMNTGELFF.

This clonotype showed up many times. This chain links TRBV28 with TRBJ1-6, with D maybe TRBD1 (6 bases). The V and J ends lost 2 bases and 7 bases respectively, with 15 bases between them. This CDR3 region has 16 residues. Germline assignment: CDR1 MDHEN and CDR2 SYDVKM. The CDR3 protein is CASSLGRRGRNSPLHF. DNA for the CDR3: TGTGCCAGCAGTTTAGGGCGGAGGGGGAGGAATTCACCCCTCCACTTT.

Ten or more counts support this clonotype. The V and J genes are TRBV25-1 and TRBJ1-4; 8 bases match TRBD1. The CDR3 totals 15 residues. J gave up 8 bases and V 6 bases, and 11 bases lay outside the gene matches. From germline, CDR1 is MGHDK and CDR2 SYGVNS. CDR3 bases: TGTGCCAGCAGCCGTACAGGGGGAGAGGGGGAAAAACTGTTTTTT. The encoded protein is CASSRTGGEGEKLFF.

The chain recombines TRBV5-6 with TRBJ1-1; tentatively, D is TRBD1 (6 bases). Germline-derived CDR1 and CDR2 are SGHDT and YYEEEE. V lost 2 bases and J lost 6, with 14 bases in between. This CDR3 is 14 amino acids long. CDR3 region: CASSFRQAGAEAFF. CDR3 nucleotide sequence: TGTGCCAGCAGCTTCAGACAGGCCGGGGCTGAAGCTTTCTTT.

This chain links TRBV5-5 with TRBJ1-5; the match to TRBD1 covers 7 bases. Germline V CDR1 and CDR2: SGHKS, YYEKEE (reference sequence). This CDR3 comprises 15 residues. V lost 3 bases, J lost 3 bases, and 6 bases stayed unmatched. In nucleotides, the CDR3 is TGTGCCAGCAGCTCGAGACAGGGTATCAATCAGCCCCAGCATTTT. Protein sequence: CASSSRQGINQPQHF.

This clonotype appeared a few times. The V gene is TRBV23-1, the J gene TRBJ2-1; 12 bases align to TRBD2. TRBV23-1 falls under the ORF class, with uncertain function. Trimming at V came to 3 bases and at J to 5 bases, leaving 8 bases not matched to a gene. The CDR3 is 17 residues long. The CDR3 nucleotides are TGCGCCAGCAGTCAGCCCCGGACTAGCGGGAAGGACAATGAGCAGTTCTTC. Encoded protein: CASSQPRTSGKDNEQFF.

This clonotype showed up many times. J is TRBJ2-1 and V is TRBV7-9; D is possibly TRBD1 or TRBD2 (6 bases each). The V gene lost 6 bases and the J gene lost 3 bases, with 15 bases spanning the gap. CDR1 and CDR2 (germline): SEHNR, FQNEAQ (reference sequence). This CDR3 is 15 amino acids long. The CDR3 is CASRREGGLYNEQFF. DNA for the CDR3: TGTGCCAGCAGGAGAGAGGGGGGCCTCTACAATGAGCAGTTCTTC.

In this sample, this clonotype turned up a few times. The chain recombines TRBV19 with TRBJ2-5, with unresolved D. The CDR3 has 15 residues. V lost 1 base to trimming and J lost 0 bases, with 9 bases between them. Germline V lookup: CDR1 LNHDA, CDR2 SQIVND (reference sequence). The CDR3 DNA reads as TGTGCCAGTAGTATAGCCAGCACGTACCAAGAGACCCAGTACTTC. It translates to CASSIASTYQETQYF.

The chain combines TRBV4-3 with TRBJ2-1; 9 nucleotides line up with TRBD1. The ends lost 0 bases at V and 5 bases at J; junction bases unmatched: 5. The CDR3 runs 16 residues. Germline assignment: CDR1 LGHNA and CDR2 YSLEER. The CDR3 reads CASSQDRDRVDNEQFF. In DNA, the CDR3 is TGCGCCAGCAGCCAAGATAGGGACAGGGTGGACAATGAGCAGTTCTTC.

This clonotype was seen repeatedly, ten times or more. J is TRBJ2-7 and V is TRBV29-1, with D perhaps TRBD1 (6 bases). Per the germline V gene, CDR1 is SQVTM and CDR2 is ANQGSEA. This CDR3 comprises 12 residues. Trimming took off 7 bases at V and 0 bases at J, with 10 bases between the two ends. The CDR3 sequence is CSAGDTSYEQYF. The CDR3, as DNA: TGCAGCGCCGGGGACACCTCCTACGAGCAGTACTTC.

This clonotype showed up many times. The chain couples TRBV7-9 to TRBJ2-7; TRBD1 is a possible D gene (6 bases). CDR3 size: 14 residues. Trimming took 5 bases from V and 3 from J, leaving 14 bases between them. Per the germline V gene, CDR1 is SEHNR and CDR2 is FQNEAQ (reference sequence). The CDR3 loop reads CASSLGQSRYEQYF. DNA of the CDR3: TGTGCCAGCAGCCTCGGACAGTCGCGCTACGAGCAGTACTTC.

The chain recombines TRBV5-1 with TRBJ2-1; the D gene is possibly TRBD2 (5 bases). V lost 2 bases and J 10 bases, leaving 16 bases between the germline ends. The CDR3 loop spans 14 amino acids. Germline loops: CDR1 SGHRS, CDR2 YFSETQ. CDR3 sequence: CASSFGDINGEQFF. Written as DNA, the CDR3 is TGCGCCAGCAGCTTCGGGGATATAAATGGCGAGCAGTTCTTC.

This clonotype was seen ten or more times. The chain carries TRBV7-2 and TRBJ1-5, with unresolved D. The CDR3 runs to 12 residues. Trimming stripped 1 base from V and 6 bases from J, with 4 bases between. CDR1 is SGHTA, CDR2 FQGNSA, per germline. The CDR3 here is CASSLGSQPQHF. The CDR3 bases are TGTGCCAGCAGCTTAGGGAGTCAGCCCCAGCATTTT.